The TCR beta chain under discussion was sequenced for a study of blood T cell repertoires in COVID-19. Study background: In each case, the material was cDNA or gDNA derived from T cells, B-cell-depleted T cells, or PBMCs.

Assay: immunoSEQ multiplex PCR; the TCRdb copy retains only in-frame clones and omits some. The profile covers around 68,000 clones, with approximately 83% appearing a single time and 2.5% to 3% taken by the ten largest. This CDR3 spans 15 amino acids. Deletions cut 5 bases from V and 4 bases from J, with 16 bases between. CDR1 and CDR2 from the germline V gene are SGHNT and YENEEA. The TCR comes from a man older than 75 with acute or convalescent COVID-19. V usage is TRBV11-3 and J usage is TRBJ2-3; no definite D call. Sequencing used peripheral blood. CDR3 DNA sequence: TGTGCCAGCAGCCCCGCAGTTGCGAGGCCAGATACGCAGTATTTT. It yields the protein CASSPAVARPDTQYF.